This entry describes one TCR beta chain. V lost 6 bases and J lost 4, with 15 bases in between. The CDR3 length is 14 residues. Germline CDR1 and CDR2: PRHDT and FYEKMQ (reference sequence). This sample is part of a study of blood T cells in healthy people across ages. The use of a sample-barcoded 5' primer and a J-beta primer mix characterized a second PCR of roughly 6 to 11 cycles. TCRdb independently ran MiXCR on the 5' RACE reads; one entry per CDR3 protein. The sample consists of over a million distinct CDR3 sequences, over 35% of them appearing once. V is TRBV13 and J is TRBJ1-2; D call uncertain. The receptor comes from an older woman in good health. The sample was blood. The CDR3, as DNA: TGTGCCAGCAGTATCCAGAGGTCGGGCTATGGCTACACCTTC. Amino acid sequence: CASSIQRSGYGYTF.